Reported below is one TCR beta chain. Sequencing used immunoSEQ multiplex PCR; TCRdb keeps in-frame clones, though not all of them. The sample yields about 110,000 clones, 91% seen once. This sample stems from a study of T cell changes during pregnancy in multiple sclerosis. With 0 bases clipped from V and 4 bases from J, the junction kept 5 bases outside the gene matches. The CDR3 is made up of 15 amino acids. Germline values: CDR1 SGHRS, CDR2 YFSETQ. This receptor was identified in a female donor with multiple sclerosis, enrolled in a pregnancy study. The chain combines TRBV5-1 with TRBJ2-7, with 9 bases aligning to TRBD1. The sample in question was peripheral blood, obtained before pregnancy. DNA for the CDR3: TGCGCCAGCAGCTTGGAGGGACAGGGTGTATACGAGCAGTACTTC. Amino acids: CASSLEGQGVYEQYF.